The rows below give T cell receptor beta chains drawn from one sample of a study of blood T cells in healthy people across ages. In TCRdb, the 5' RACE reads were re-called with MiXCR into one record per CDR3 protein. The sample contains 2 million or so distinct CDR3 sequences, 40% to 55% of which appear only once. The sequenced sample consisted of blood. The receptors stem from a woman aged 40 to 50 in good health. CDR3s include the opening cysteine and the closing phenylalanine or tryptophan. The D gene is left open where the match is weak. Clone size appears in some rows only: once, few, many, or a class for an expanded clone.

13 | TRBJ2-7 | - | TRBV5-6 | - | TGTGCCAGCAGCTTGGAGATTCAGGGCGAGCAGTACTTC | CASSLEIQGEQYF
13 | TRBJ1-1 | - | TRBV7-9 | few | TGTGCCAGCTCCTCGGGAGGTTACACTGAAGCTTTCTTT | CASSSGGYTEAFF
14 | TRBJ2-3 | TRBD2 | TRBV2 | - | TGTGCCAGCAAGGTACTAGCGACCTCAGATACGCAGTATTTT | CASKVLATSDTQYF
14 | TRBJ1-2 | TRBD1 | TRBV5-1 | few | TGCGCCAGCAGCTCCGGGACAGGGTTCGATGGCTACACCTTC | CASSSGTGFDGYTF
15 | TRBJ2-5 | - | TRBV7-2 | - | TGTGCCAGCAGCCCACTATCGAGCGGCCAAGAGACCCAGTACTTC | CASSPLSSGQETQYF
19 | TRBJ1-1 | TRBD1 | TRBV6-2/TRBV6-3 | - | TGTGCCAGCAGTCGACCCCACCAGAGACAGGGGCGAGCGGGTAGTGGAGCTTTCTTT | CASSRPHQRQGRAGSGAFF
14 | TRBJ2-6 | TRBD1 | TRBV20-1 | - | TGCAGTGCTTTGACAGGGTACGGGGCCAACGTCCTGACTTTC | CSALTGYGANVLTF
16 | TRBJ2-1 | - | TRBV4-2 | - | TGTGCCAGCAGCCTCCCCGGGGTAACGGGGGAAAATGAGCAGTTCTTC | CASSLPGVTGENEQFF
17 | TRBJ1-2 | TRBD1 | TRBV7-2 | - | TGTGCCAGCAGCTTAGCCGGGACAGGGGGGGCTAACTATGGCTACACCTTC | CASSLAGTGGANYGYTF
17 | TRBJ2-3 | TRBD2 | TRBV4-2 | - | TGTGCCAGCAGCCAACGTACTAGCGGTTCAACCACAGATACGCAGTATTTT | CASSQRTSGSTTDTQYF
17 | TRBJ2-6 | - | TRBV7-9 | few | TGTGCCAGCAGCGACCGGACGGGACTCTCTGGGGCCAACGTCCTGACTTTC | CASSDRTGLSGANVLTF
13 | TRBJ2-1 | - | TRBV5-1 | - | TGCGCCAGCAGCTTGGACCCCGTAGATGAGCAGTTCTTC | CASSLDPVDEQFF
13 | TRBJ2-5 | - | TRBV27 | - | TGTGCCAGCAGGCCCACAGGGGAGGGGACCCAGTACTTC | CASRPTGEGTQYF
14 | TRBJ1-2 | - | TRBV7-2 | once | TGTGCCAGCAGCTTCAGACAGGCGGGGGATGGCTACACCTTC | CASSFRQAGDGYTF
13 | TRBJ2-7 | - | TRBV29-1 | few | TGCAGCGTTGGACTGGATAACCCCTACGAGCAGTACTTC | CSVGLDNPYEQYF
14 | TRBJ1-6 | TRBD1 | TRBV7-6 | - | TGTGCCAGCAGCCCACAGGGGAAAGGTTCACCCCTCCACTTT | CASSPQGKGSPLHF
14 | TRBJ1-5 | TRBD1 | TRBV7-2 | - | TGTGCCAGCAGCCAGGGGGGGATTAATCAGCCCCAGCATTTT | CASSQGGINQPQHF
15 | TRBJ1-2 | TRBD1 | TRBV7-4 | - | TGTGCCAGCAGCTTAGTGGACAGGGGGGTCGATGGCTACACCTTC | CASSLVDRGVDGYTF
13 | TRBJ2-7 | TRBD1 | TRBV29-1 | many | TGCAGCGTTGAAGGGGACAGAGCCTACGAGCAGTACTTC | CSVEGDRAYEQYF
15 | TRBJ2-7 | TRBD1 | TRBV6-6 | once | TGTGCCAGCAGTTACAGACCGGGACAGGGCTACGAGCAGTACTTC | CASSYRPGQGYEQYF
16 | TRBJ1-4 | TRBD1 | TRBV20-1 | - | TGCAGTGCTAGAGTCCCGAACAGGGGGATGGATGAAAAACTGTTTTTT | CSARVPNRGMDEKLFF
13 | TRBJ2-1 | - | TRBV20-1 | - | TGCAGTGCTAGAGAGGCAGGGTACGCTGAGCAGTTCTTC | CSAREAGYAEQFF
19 | TRBJ1-5 | - | TRBV7-3 | - | TGTGCCAGCAGCTCCCGAAGAAACAGGGTGGGAATTTGCAATCAGCCCCAGCATTTT | CASSSRRNRVGICNQPQHF